Below, one T cell receptor (beta chain) is given with its context. What antigen it recognizes has not been identified. One base away there is no much larger clone; base qualities are not given. A case-control design nested within a healthcare worker cohort in London, UK, was used, with weekly nasopharyngeal swab PCR tests and blood sampling performed. Healthcare workers were recruited during the week of the UK lockdown, between 23 and 31 March 2020, and followed weekly for up to roughly 15 weeks. The method behind the library was 5' RACE. Sequencing was performed on a NextSeq 500. In the TCR library protocol, unique molecular identifiers were attached to individual cDNA molecules to correct for PCR bias and sequencing error. Sequencing covered both TCR alpha and beta chains, and within each sample the abundances of alpha and beta sequences were tightly co-correlated. Turning to the authors' computational methods: Decombinator V4 was used to annotate the V gene, J gene and CDR3 of the TCR sequences. Expanded TCRs were defined as changing significantly between any two time points under a Poisson model with p below 0.0001. TCR abundances were normalised to the total number of TCRs sequenced per sample and were expressed as counts per million. MAIT TCRs were defined by TRAV1-2 paired with TRAJ12, TRAJ20 or TRAJ33, and iNKT TCRs by TRAV10 paired with TRAJ18. A search of VDJdb, accessed on 1 November 2021, was run for TCRs annotated to CMV, EBV and SARS-CoV-2, with TCRs annotated for multiple antigens excluded. TCRdb trimmed the raw reads at Q25, called clones with MiXCR and kept productive beta chains. Every entry covers one CDR3 protein and lists the most common genes and DNA from its rows. It is TCRdb's table, rather than the study itself, that gives the V and J calls and clone size. Within this sample are approximately 67,000 distinct CDR3 sequences, with approximately 10% of them counted one time only. The ten most abundant clones make up 3% to 4% of the sample.

The germline V gene encodes CDR1 SGHRS and CDR2 YFSETQ. Reading from cysteine to phenylalanine, the CDR3 counts 12 amino acids. Kept here is only the CDR3 DNA, which spans 36 bases and is read in frame from base 1. V is pared back by 4 bases and J by 2 bases, with 6 bases lying between the germline termini. The data are from a study of early T cells in non-severe SARS-CoV-2 infection (dated by TCRdb to about 2021). For the wider study: TCR sequencing used bulk RNA from unsorted whole blood, so alpha and beta chains could not be paired. General conclusions and limits of the study: VDJdb matching was skewed toward anti-spike CD8 responses and likely underestimated virus-specific expansions, missing private and CD4 specificities.

The TCR originated in an adult who was a healthcare worker with PCR-confirmed SARS-CoV-2 infection or an uninfected control (not recorded which). The V and J genes are TRBV5-1 and TRBJ2-5; the D gene lacks a confident call. Input material: whole blood. The CDR3 reads CASSLGQETQYF. The nucleotide sequence is given as TGCGCCAGCAGCCTAGGGCAAGAGACCCAGTACTTC.